These 17 T cell receptor beta chains came from one sample sequenced in a study of cytomegalovirus exposure and HLA in healthy donors. PCR was performed using 60 Vbeta and 13 Jbeta primers. Produced via immunoSEQ multiplex PCR; TCRdb's table is partial and in-frame only. In all, the sample yields 77,000 or so clones. The sequenced sample was PBMCs. These receptors were obtained from a young man in good health and CMV-seronegative.

The chain uses TRBV13 and TRBJ2-1; TRBD2 might be the D (5 bases). There are 16 residues in the CDR3. Germline loops: CDR1 PRHDT, CDR2 FYEKMQ (reference sequence). V was cut by 6 bases and J by 0 bases, with 15 bases left in between. DNA for the CDR3: TGTGCCAGCAGTCCCCGGTCGGACTTCTCCTACAATGAGCAGTTCTTC. It translates to CASSPRSDFSYNEQFF.

The chain couples TRBV29-1 to TRBJ2-1, with 13 nucleotides matching TRBD2. The CDR3 sequence is 17 residues long. Germline CDR1 is SQVTM and CDR2 is ANQGSEA. V lost 1 base and J lost 0; bases outside the gene matches: 3. In nucleotides, the CDR3 is TGCAGCGTTGAAGGGGGACTAGCGGGGTCCTCCTACAATGAGCAGTTCTTC. Its translation: CSVEGGLAGSSYNEQFF.

J is TRBJ2-5 and V is TRBV5-5, with 8 bases that match TRBD1. The CDR3 contains 16 residues. Germline V gene lookup returns CDR1 SGHKS and CDR2 YYEKEE (reference sequence). V dropped 0 bases and J dropped 5; count of bases not matched to a gene: 9. CDR3 protein: CASSLVQGRTGETQYF. The CDR3 DNA reads as TGTGCCAGCAGCTTGGTGCAGGGGCGGACAGGGGAGACCCAGTACTTC. Variable domain in full (rest from reference TRBV5-5 and TRBJ2-5): DAGVTQSPTHLIKTRGQQVTLRCSPISGHKSVSWYQQVLGQGPQFIFQYYEKEERGRGNFPDRFSARQFPNYSSELNVNALLLGDSALYLCASSLVQGRTGETQYFGPGTRLLVL.

The rearrangement joins TRBV15 to TRBJ1-2, with 9 bases fitting TRBD1. In germline, CDR1 is LNHNV, CDR2 YYDKDF (reference sequence). The CDR3 spans 14 residues. V lost 5 bases to trimming and J lost 3 bases; unmatched junction nucleotides: 4. Here the CDR3 DNA reads TGTGCCACCAGCGCAACAGGGGGCCACTATGGCTACACCTTC. It is translated as CATSATGGHYGYTF. Drawing the rest from reference TRBV15 and TRBJ1-2, the complete variable domain is DAMVIQNPRYQVTQFGKPVTLSCSQTLNHNVMYWYQQKSSQAPKLLFHYYDKDFNNEADTPDNFQSRRPNTSFCFLDIRSPGLGDTAMYLCATSATGGHYGYTFGSGTRLTVV.

The V and J genes are TRBV18 and TRBJ1-3; D unclear. Germline loops: CDR1 KGHSH, CDR2 LQKENI. This CDR3 has 15 amino acids. V was cut by 3 bases and J by 0 bases, with 9 bases left in between. The CDR3 coding sequence is TGTGCCAGCTCACCGGGCACCAACTCTGGAAACACCATATATTTT. Protein product: CASSPGTNSGNTIYF. The full variable domain, in which reference TRBV18 and TRBJ1-3 provide the parts outside the CDR3, is NAGVMQNPRHLVRRRGQEARLRCSPMKGHSHVYWYRQLPEEGLKFMVYLQKENIIDESGMPKERFSAEFPKEGPSILRIQQVVRGDSAAYFCASSPGTNSGNTIYFGEGSWLTVV.

This chain joins TRBV5-6 and TRBJ1-1; tentative D call: TRBD1 (6 bases). V was cut by 3 bases and J by 5 bases, with 14 bases left in between. Germline CDR1 and CDR2: SGHDT and YYEEEE. The CDR3 has 14 residues. CDR3 nucleotides: TGTGCCAGCAGCTCTAGGGGGAGTCGGACTGAAGCTTTCTTT. This codes for CASSSRGSRTEAFF.

This chain connects TRBV11-1 to TRBJ2-2, with D possibly TRBD1 on 6 matching bases. The CDR3 length is 13 residues. In germline, CDR1 is SGHAT, CDR2 FQDESV (reference sequence). V lost 5 bases and J lost 7, with 11 bases in between. CDR3 bases: TGTGCCAGCAGCCGACAGGTGGGCGGGGAGCTGTTTTTT. Translated, it gives CASSRQVGGELFF. The variable domain in full, completed from reference TRBV11-1 and TRBJ2-2, reads EAEVAQSPRYKITEKSQAVAFWCDPISGHATLYWYRQILGQGPELLVQFQDESVVDDSQLPKDRFSAERLKGVDSTLKIQPAELGDSAMYLCASSRQVGGELFFGEGSRLTVL.

V and J are TRBV5-3 and TRBJ1-1; the D is unclear. TRBV5-3 is recorded as an ORF, its role being uncertain. Trimming removed 4 bases at V and 3 bases at J, with 4 bases between. The CDR3 is 11 amino acids. CDR3 sequence: CARSLYTEAFF. The CDR3 DNA sequence: TGTGCCAGAAGCCTATACACTGAAGCTTTCTTT.

The chain joins TRBV7-9 to TRBJ1-2; 7 bases are a match to TRBD1. The ends lost 1 base at V and 8 bases at J; junction bases unmatched: 10. The germline V gene has CDR1 SEHNR and CDR2 FQNEAQ (reference sequence). There are 15 residues in the CDR3. This CDR3 is CASSLGSGTAFGYTF. The CDR3 region has the DNA TGTGCCAGCAGCTTAGGTAGCGGGACAGCTTTCGGCTACACCTTC.

The V gene is TRBV19, the J gene TRBJ1-1; 7 nucleotides match TRBD1. After removal of 5 bases from V and 0 bases from J, the junction contained 9 bases not matched to a gene. The CDR3 consists of 16 residues. Germline-derived CDR1 and CDR2 are LNHDA and SQIVND (reference sequence). The DNA of the CDR3 is TGTGCCAGTAGTGGAGCAATCAGGGGGATGAACACTGAAGCTTTCTTT. This gives the protein CASSGAIRGMNTEAFF.

The chain has TRBV7-8 and TRBJ2-5; D possibly corresponds to TRBD2 (6 bases). The CDR3 is 14 residues long. The germline gives CDR1 SGHVS, CDR2 FQNEAQ. V was pared by 11 bases and J by 5 bases, with 21 bases between. CDR3 in DNA: TGTGCCCCTCGAGCGGTGGCCCGGGGGGAGACCCAGTACTTC. It specifies CAPRAVARGETQYF.

The rearrangement links TRBV6-5 to TRBJ1-2; D call uncertain. The V gene lost 3 bases and the J gene lost 5 bases, with 16 bases spanning the gap. This CDR3 is built from 15 residues. Germline V lookup: CDR1 MNHEY, CDR2 SVGAGI. CDR3 DNA: TGTGCCAGCAGTTATAGTCTAGCCTTACCTTATGGCTACACCTTC. This translates into CASSYSLALPYGYTF.

The CDR3 bases are TGTGCCAGCAGTAAAGACGGGACGAACACCGGGGAGCTGTTTTTT. Translation gives CASSKDGTNTGELFF. The chain uses TRBV6-4 and TRBJ2-2; possible D gene TRBD2, 5 bases. Germline CDR1 is MRHNA and CDR2 is SNTAGT. The CDR3 extends over 15 amino acids. The V end was cut by 5 bases, the J end by 0 bases, with 10 bases between.

The chain links TRBV5-1 to TRBJ2-7; D perhaps matches TRBD1 (5 bases). The CDR3 is made up of 13 amino acids. Germline CDR1 SGHRS, CDR2 YFSETQ. V dropped 1 base and J dropped 2 bases, with 7 bases sitting between them. The CDR3 DNA reads as TGCGCCAGCAGCTTGCCGACAGCCTACGAGCAGTACTTC. This codes for CASSLPTAYEQYF.

The rearrangement joins TRBV5-1 to TRBJ2-7, with 7 positions matching TRBD2. Per germline, CDR1 SGHRS and CDR2 YFSETQ. V lost 0 bases and J lost 0; bases outside the gene matches: 3. The CDR3 is 15 residues long. This CDR3 is CASSLAGGSSYEQYF. CDR3 sequence (DNA): TGCGCCAGCAGCTTGGCCGGGGGGAGCTCCTACGAGCAGTACTTC.

V gene TRBV6-1 combines with J gene TRBJ1-3; D not resolved. Trimming pared 3 bases from V and 4 bases from J, leaving 16 bases between. The germline V gene encodes CDR1 MNHNS and CDR2 SASEGT. CDR3 size: 16 residues. The CDR3 sequence: CASSEVTPELGNTIYF. The DNA for the CDR3 is TGTGCCAGCAGTGAGGTCACCCCGGAGCTGGGAAACACCATATATTTT.

The V and J genes are TRBV7-9 and TRBJ1-1, with D possibly TRBD1 on 6 matching bases. CDR1 SEHNR and CDR2 FQNEAQ come from the germline V gene (reference sequence). This CDR3 is 13 amino acids long. V shed 4 bases and J shed 11 bases, with 17 bases lying between them. The CDR3 nucleotides are TGTGCCAGCAGCTGGAGGGGGAGGGCCAGCGCTTTCTTT. Amino acids: CASSWRGRASAFF. The full variable domain, with the rest looked up from reference TRBV7-9 and TRBJ1-1, is DTGVSQNPRHKITKRGQNVTFRCDPISEHNRLYWYRQTLGQGPEFLTYFQNEAQLEKSRLLSDRFSAERPKGSFSTLEIQRTEQGDSAMYLCASSWRGRASAFFGQGTRLTVV.